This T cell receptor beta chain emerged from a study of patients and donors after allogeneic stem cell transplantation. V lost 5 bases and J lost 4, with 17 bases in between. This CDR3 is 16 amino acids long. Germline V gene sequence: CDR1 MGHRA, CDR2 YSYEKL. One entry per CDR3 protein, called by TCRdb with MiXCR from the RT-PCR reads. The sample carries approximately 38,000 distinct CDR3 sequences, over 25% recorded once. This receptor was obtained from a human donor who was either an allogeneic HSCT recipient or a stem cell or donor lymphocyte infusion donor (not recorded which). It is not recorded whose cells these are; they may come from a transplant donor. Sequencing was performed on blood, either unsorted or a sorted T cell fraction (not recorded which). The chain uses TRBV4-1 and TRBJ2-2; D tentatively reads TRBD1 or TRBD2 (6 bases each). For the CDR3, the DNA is TGCGCCAGCAGCGGGTTTGGGGGGCGCGGCACCGGGGAGCTGTTTTTT. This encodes CASSGFGGRGTGELFF.